This TCR beta chain came from a study of technical replicates of blood from several donors. Method: immunoSEQ multiplex PCR; TCRdb's copy keeps in-frame clones and lacks some. The top ten clones hold about 3.2% of a sample with about 56,000 clones, about 95% of them seen once. Trimming stripped 6 bases from V and 7 bases from J, with 9 bases between. The CDR3 has 12 amino acids. Germline CDR1 SEHNR, CDR2 FQNEAQ (reference sequence). The material sequenced was PBMCs. The sequence was obtained from a human donor in good health. Some clones in this sample may be carry-over from other donors' samples. The V call is TRBV7-9, the J call TRBJ1-4; D gene ambiguous. CDR3 loop: CASSRFREKLFF. CDR3 bases: TGTGCCAGCAGTCGGTTTCGTGAAAAACTGTTTTTT. Full variable domain (missing parts from reference TRBV7-9 and TRBJ1-4): DTGVSQNPRHKITKRGQNVTFRCDPISEHNRLYWYRQTLGQGPEFLTYFQNEAQLEKSRLLSDRFSAERPKGSFSTLEIQRTEQGDSAMYLCASSRFREKLFFGSGTQLSVL.